The next 25 T cell receptor beta chains were all read from a single sample in a study of neurological immune-mediated disorders. MiXCR, run by TCRdb on the 5' RACE reads, gives a single entry per CDR3 protein. The data show about 22,000 distinct CDR3 sequences, with roughly 17% seen just once and around 7% held by the top ten. The sequenced material came from CD8+ T cells from blood. The receptors derive from a woman between 18 and 29 years old with multiple sclerosis.

By share, this clonotype ranks as medium-sized. The chain combines TRBV14 with TRBJ2-7; maybe TRBD1 (6 bases). The germline gives CDR1 SGHDN, CDR2 FVKESK. CDR3 length: 13 amino acids. Between the trimmed V and J ends, which lost 6 bases and 5 bases, there was a span of 14 bases. The CDR3 DNA reads TGTGCCAGCAGACTTACAGGGTTCCACGAGCAGTACGTC. This encodes CASRLTGFHEQYV.

This sequence joins TRBV20-1 and TRBJ2-7; D unresolved. V was trimmed by 3 bases and J by 5 bases, leaving 5 bases between them. The CDR3 totals 10 residues. Germline-derived CDR1 and CDR2 are DFQATT and SNEGSKA (reference sequence). The CDR3 region is CSASGDEQYF. CDR3 coding DNA: TGCAGTGCTAGTGGCGACGAGCAGTACTTC.

The table lists this clonotype with many counts. The DNA for the CDR3 is TGCAGCGTTGCGGCTCGACTAGCGGGGGGGCCAGACTCCTACGAGCAGTACTTC. This codes for CSVAARLAGGPDSYEQYF. This chain uses TRBV29-1 with TRBJ2-7, with 14 positions matching TRBD2. Germline-derived CDR1 and CDR2 are SQVTM and ANQGSEA. CDR3 size: 18 residues. Trimming removed 4 bases from V and 0 bases from J; junction bases left unmatched: 11.

V is TRBV28 and J is TRBJ1-2, with a tentative D call TRBD1 (5 bases). Germline V CDR1 and CDR2: MDHEN, SYDVKM. V dropped 4 bases and J dropped 5 bases, with 14 bases sitting between them. CDR3 length equals 14 residues. The CDR3 region has the DNA TGTGCCAGCAGTTCTGCGGCAGGGACTTATGGCTACACCTTC. Protein: CASSSAAGTYGYTF.

This clonotype was seen many times. The chain recombines TRBV20-1 with TRBJ2-3; TRBD2 matches 7 bases. The V gene end was trimmed by 5 bases and the J gene end by 6 bases; junction bases not matched to a gene: 14. CDR1 DFQATT and CDR2 SNEGSKA come from the germline V gene (reference sequence). The CDR3 loop spans 15 amino acids. The CDR3 loop reads CSARLRTREGDTQYF. DNA of the CDR3: TGCAGTGCTCGTCTACGGACTAGAGAAGGGGATACGCAGTATTTT.

This clonotype was observed at least ten times. The CDR3 sequence is CASSSSRDHNTGELFF. CDR3 sequence (DNA): TGTGCCAGCAGTTCTAGCCGGGACCACAACACCGGGGAGCTGTTTTTT. This chain connects TRBV12-3 or TRBV12-4 to TRBJ2-2; D tentatively fits TRBD1 or TRBD2 (5 bases each). The ends were cut back, 4 bases at V and 2 bases at J, with 14 bases in the middle. The CDR3 loop spans 16 amino acids.

The chain couples TRBV12-3 or TRBV12-4 to TRBJ1-1; D is undetermined. Between the trimmed V and J ends, which lost 3 bases and 8 bases, there was a span of 13 bases. The CDR3 is made up of 13 amino acids. Written as DNA, the CDR3 is TGTGCCAGCAGTTTGAAGGGTGGAACCGAAGCTTTCTTT. It translates to CASSLKGGTEAFF.

Relative to its sample, this clonotype is medium-sized. The chain combines TRBV10-3 with TRBJ2-5; the D is unclear. Germline-derived CDR1 and CDR2 are ENHRY and SYGVKD. The CDR3 length is 16 residues. V was trimmed by 0 bases and J by 1 base, leaving 12 bases between them. The CDR3 protein is CAISESRAPVQETQYF. The CDR3 nucleotides read TGTGCCATCAGTGAGTCTAGAGCTCCCGTCCAAGAGACCCAGTACTTC.

This clonotype was seen many times. The rearrangement links TRBV29-1 to TRBJ2-5; D may be TRBD1 (6 bases). V lost 0 bases and J lost 6, with 20 bases in between. Germline V gene sequence: CDR1 SQVTM, CDR2 ANQGSEA. The CDR3 consists of 16 residues. The CDR3 DNA reads TGCAGCGTTGAAGATCTCTGGGGTAGAGGGGGAAAGACCCAGTACTTC. Translation: CSVEDLWGRGGKTQYF. The variable domain in full, with the rest retrieved from reference TRBV29-1 and TRBJ2-5, is SAVISQKPSRDICQRGTSLTIQCQVDSQVTMMFWYRQQPGQSLTLIATANQGSEATYESGFVIDKFPISRPNLTFSTLTVSNMSPEDSSIYLCSVEDLWGRGGKTQYFGPGTRLLVL.

The chain couples TRBV24-1 to TRBJ2-5; 8 positions agree with TRBD1. Germline values: CDR1 KGHDR, CDR2 SFDVKD. The junction had 7 bases not matched to a gene; V was cut back by 4 bases and J by 7 bases. This CDR3 region has 14 residues. CDR3 DNA: TGTGCCACCAGTGACGTCGGACAGGGTGGGACCCAGTACTTC. It specifies CATSDVGQGGTQYF.

This clonotype is termed medium-sized. The J gene is TRBJ2-3, the V gene TRBV3-1; possible D gene TRBD1, 6 bases. The germline CDR1 and CDR2 sequences are LGHDT and YNNKEL (reference sequence). Trimming stripped 5 bases from V and 2 bases from J, with 20 bases between. The CDR3 contains 17 residues. The CDR3 reads CASSSANSDSFTDTQYF. The CDR3 DNA is TGTGCCAGCAGCTCCGCGAATTCGGACAGTTTCACAGATACGCAGTATTTT.

At least ten counts were recorded for this clonotype. The rearrangement links TRBV7-2 to TRBJ2-2; the D gene could be TRBD1 or TRBD2 (6 bases each). The germline V and J ends were trimmed by 3 bases and 4 bases, with 12 bases remaining between them. The germline gives CDR1 SGHTA, CDR2 FQGNSA. The CDR3 spans 15 residues. The CDR3 nucleotides read TGTGCCAGCAGCTTTTTGGGGGGCCGCACCGGGGAGCTGTTTTTT. This encodes CASSFLGGRTGELFF.

This clonotype was detected ten times or more. J is TRBJ1-1 and V is TRBV12-3 or TRBV12-4; D is unresolved. With 2 bases removed from V and 4 bases from J, the gap between germline ends came to 11 bases. The CDR3 has 14 residues. CDR3 DNA sequence: TGTGCCAGCAGTTTAAAGGGTCAGGCCACTGAAGCTTTCTTT. This sequence encodes CASSLKGQATEAFF.

The gene calls are TRBV20-1 and TRBJ2-1; 10 bases map to TRBD2. J gave up 4 bases and V 0 bases, and 9 bases lay outside the gene matches. Germline V CDR1 and CDR2: DFQATT, SNEGSKA (reference sequence). The CDR3 extends over 17 amino acids. The CDR3 DNA follows: TGCAGTGCTAGAGATGCCCTACTAGCGGGGCTGTACAATGAGCAGTTCTTC. This sequence encodes CSARDALLAGLYNEQFF.

The sample holds a few counts of this clonotype. This sequence joins TRBV6-2 or TRBV6-3 and TRBJ2-7; 9 nucleotides line up with TRBD2. This CDR3 has 16 residues. With 0 bases clipped from V and 1 base from J, the junction kept 4 bases outside the gene matches. The germline CDR1 and CDR2 sequences are MNHEY and SVGEGT. CDR3 nucleotides: TGTGCCAGCAGTTACTCGAAGACTAGCGGTTCCTACGAGCAGTACGTC. This encodes CASSYSKTSGSYEQYV.

This clonotype has a count of ten or more. The rearrangement uses TRBV27 and TRBJ2-1; tentative D call: TRBD2 (5 bases). Trimming pared 3 bases from V and 8 bases from J, leaving 14 bases between. The CDR3 is 14 residues long. Germline V gives CDR1 MNHEY, CDR2 SMNVEV (reference sequence). Here the CDR3 reads CASSLGAAADEQFF. The CDR3 nucleotides are TGTGCCAGCAGTTTGGGAGCCGCGGCCGATGAGCAGTTCTTC.

This clonotype was found many times. The chain has TRBV12-3 or TRBV12-4 and TRBJ1-5; D is ambiguous. This CDR3 comprises 12 residues. Trimming shortened V by 2 bases and J by 6 bases, and 5 bases separated the two germline ends. In nucleotides, the CDR3 is TGTGCCAGCAGTTTACCGCCTCAGCCCCAGCATTTT. This encodes CASSLPPQPQHF.

This clonotype is categorized as medium-sized. The chain couples TRBV6-4 to TRBJ2-7; a weak D match, TRBD2 (6 bases). This CDR3 has 19 amino acids. CDR1 and CDR2 (germline): MRHNA, SNTAGT. V lost 2 bases to trimming and J lost 0 bases, with 23 bases between them. CDR3 loop: CASSDGPGLGQRVSYEQYV. CDR3 DNA: TGTGCCAGCAGTGACGGCCCGGGACTTGGCCAGCGGGTCTCCTACGAGCAGTACGTC.

The chain combines TRBV10-1 with TRBJ2-6, with 10 bases matching TRBD1. The CDR3 loop spans 19 amino acids. The V gene's germline CDR1 is WNHNN and CDR2 SYGVQD (reference sequence). V shed 10 bases and J 1 base; nucleotides not matched to a gene: 16. The chain's CDR3 is CATTNRWDRGSSGANVLTF. In DNA form, the CDR3 reads TGCGCCACCACAAACCGTTGGGACAGGGGTTCATCTGGGGCCAACGTCCTGACTTTC.

This rearrangement joins TRBV30 to TRBJ2-3; 10 nucleotides align to TRBD2. CDR1 GTSNPN and CDR2 SVGIG come from the germline V gene (reference sequence). The CDR3 is made up of 14 amino acids. Trimming cost V 2 bases and J 1 base; bases outside gene matches: 0. The CDR3 reads CAWSLAGGTDTQYF. The CDR3 bases are TGTGCCTGGAGTCTAGCGGGGGGCACAGATACGCAGTATTTT.

This clonotype was seen many times. The CDR3 coding sequence is TGTGCCAGCAGCTTAGCGCACGTTCGGGATGAGCAGTTCTTC. Residues: CASSLAHVRDEQFF. The chain uses TRBV7-8 and TRBJ2-1; D gene unclear. CDR1 is SGHVS, CDR2 FQNEAQ, per germline. V lost 0 bases and J lost 8, with 11 bases in between. The CDR3 covers 14 residues. The whole variable domain, filled in from reference TRBV7-8 and TRBJ2-1, reads GAGVSQSPRYKVAKRGQDVALRCDPISGHVSLFWYQQALGQGPEFLTYFQNEAQLDKSGLPSDRFFAERPEGSVSTLKIQRTQQEDSAVYLCASSLAHVRDEQFFGPGTRLTVL.

This clonotype was counted a few times. The genes are TRBV5-1 and TRBJ2-1; D remains unclear. Looked up from germline, CDR1 is SGHRS and CDR2 is YFSETQ. The CDR3 extends over 12 amino acids. V was clipped by 4 bases and J by 11 bases, with 13 bases between them. The CDR3 is CASSPRTAQQFF. CDR3 DNA: TGCGCCAGCAGCCCCAGGACGGCGCAGCAGTTCTTC.

This clonotype was detected ten times or more. This chain links TRBV9 with TRBJ2-3, with D perhaps assigned TRBD1 or TRBD2 (7 bases each). Trimming took 0 bases from V and 0 from J, leaving 29 bases between them. The CDR3 is made up of 22 amino acids. Germline V CDR1 and CDR2: SGDLS, YYNGEE. The CDR3 DNA is TGTGCCAGCAGCGTAGCAGGGGGGGACTTCAGCCCACCTAATCCTAGCACAGATACGCAGTATTTT. Protein sequence: CASSVAGGDFSPPNPSTDTQYF.

In its sample, this clonotype was seen a few times. The chain is built from TRBV7-9 and TRBJ2-3; D is ambiguous. CDR3 size: 16 residues. Trimming removed 6 bases from V and 1 base from J, with 17 bases in between. The germline CDR1 and CDR2 sequences are SEHNR and FQNEAQ (reference sequence). CDR3 protein: CASSRSLEWRTDTQYF. CDR3 sequence (DNA): TGTGCCAGCAGTCGGAGCTTGGAGTGGCGCACAGATACGCAGTATTTT.

This clonotype occurred many times. This rearrangement joins TRBV2 to TRBJ1-2; D is undetermined. Germline V CDR1 and CDR2: SNHLY, FYNNEI. The V end was cut by 7 bases, the J end by 4 bases, with 13 bases between. The CDR3 is 13 residues long. The CDR3 loop reads CASTQAERYGYTF. The CDR3 nucleotides read TGTGCCAGCACCCAGGCGGAGCGCTATGGCTACACCTTC.